These 7 T cell receptor beta chains were all obtained from the same sample, sequenced in a study of beta chain features in type 1 diabetes. Expressed TCRB transcripts were sequenced, since all the RNA that had been isolated was reverse transcribed. The protocol was immunoSEQ multiplex PCR, while the TCRdb copy is restricted to in-frame clones and leaves out a portion. In the table there are some 150,000 clones, more than 9% of which are singletons. What was sequenced was naive CD4+ T cells from blood. The receptors originated from a man aged 18 to 35 in good health.

This clone appeared many times. V usage is TRBV5-4 and J usage is TRBJ1-1; 9 bases align to TRBD1. CDR1 and CDR2 from the germline V gene are SGHNT and YYREEE (reference sequence). After removal of 5 bases from V and 4 bases from J, the junction contained 9 bases not matched to a gene. The CDR3 contains 15 residues. The CDR3, as DNA: TGTGCCAGCAGTCCCGGACAGGGGCCCTTCACTGAAGCTTTCTTT. Its translation: CASSPGQGPFTEAFF.

This chain connects TRBV11-2 to TRBJ2-5, with 7 bases lining up with TRBD1. The CDR3 has 14 amino acids. Trimming cost V 5 bases and J 5 bases; bases outside gene matches: 8. Germline CDR1 reads SGHAT; CDR2 reads FQNNGV. CDR3 nucleotide sequence: TGTGCCAGCAGCGTACGACAGGGTCAGGAGACCCAGTACTTC. Protein sequence: CASSVRQGQETQYF.

This clone was counted a few times. The CDR3 DNA reads as TGCGCCAGCAGCTTCGTCGGGGGGGCTAATACTGAAGCTTTCTTT. Protein: CASSFVGGANTEAFF. The V call is TRBV5-1, the J call TRBJ1-1; perhaps TRBD1 as D (6 bases). CDR3 length: 15 amino acids. From germline, CDR1 is SGHRS and CDR2 YFSETQ. V was cut by 2 bases and J by 5 bases, with 16 bases left in between.

This chain uses TRBV6-5 with TRBJ1-5; 10 bases align to TRBD1. Trimming at V came to 2 bases and at J to 6 bases, leaving 4 bases not matched to a gene. The CDR3 contains 15 residues. Germline values: CDR1 MNHEY, CDR2 SVGAGI. The CDR3 sequence: CASSYGDRGLQPQHF. CDR3 coding DNA: TGTGCCAGCAGTTACGGCGACAGGGGGCTTCAGCCCCAGCATTTT.

V gene TRBV10-3 combines with J gene TRBJ1-1; D might be TRBD1 (6 bases). V shed 0 bases and J shed 6 bases, with 8 bases lying between them. This CDR3 is 13 amino acids long. Looked up from germline, CDR1 is ENHRY and CDR2 is SYGVKD. CDR3 in amino acids: CAISESGQPEAFF. The CDR3 DNA reads as TGTGCCATCAGTGAGTCGGGACAACCTGAAGCTTTCTTT.

This clone was counted a few times. This chain uses TRBV18 with TRBJ2-7, with no clear D. The germline CDR1 and CDR2 sequences are KGHSH and LQKENI. Trimming took 6 bases from V and 2 from J, leaving 11 bases between them. The CDR3 spans 13 residues. The CDR3 region has the DNA TGTGCCAGCTCTCCCGACACCACCTACGAGCAGTACTTC. Translation: CASSPDTTYEQYF.

The genes are TRBV9 and TRBJ2-3; TRBD1 matches 11 bases. Germline V CDR1 and CDR2: SGDLS, YYNGEE. J was trimmed by 3 bases and V by 0 bases; bases with no gene match: 6. The CDR3 has 17 residues. The CDR3 DNA is TGTGCCAGCAGCGTAGACCCGGGGACAGGGGGTACAGATACGCAGTATTTT. Translated: CASSVDPGTGGTDTQYF.